This TCR beta chain was observed in a study of blood T cell repertoires in COVID-19. On the study more broadly: The United States, Italy and Spain supplied acute and convalescent COVID-19 samples. The cDNA or gDNA used as material had been derived from T cells, B-cell-depleted T cells, or PBMCs.

Original methodology: For nucleated cells, counts were estimated from reference gene primer amplification. Repertoires were generated with immunoSEQ multiplex PCR, while TCRdb's copy carries only in-frame clones and drops some. The V and J calls and the clone size are those of that table, but D and trimming were determined from the DNA. The profile shows around 320,000 clones, about 90% of them singletons. The CDR3 is made up of 16 amino acids. After removal of 5 bases from V and 6 bases from J, the junction contained 6 bases not matched to a gene. Per germline, CDR1 SEHNR and CDR2 FQNEAQ (reference sequence).

Source material: peripheral blood. This TCR was recovered from a man between 18 and 35 years old with active or convalescent COVID-19. This sequence joins TRBV7-9 and TRBJ2-3, with 15 positions matching TRBD2. The CDR3 sequence is CASSHRTSGGADTQYF. The DNA for the CDR3 is TGTGCCAGCAGCCATAGGACTAGCGGGGGGGCGGATACGCAGTATTTT.